Listed below are T cell receptor beta chains from one sample, sequenced in a study of patients and donors after allogeneic stem cell transplantation. MiXCR, run by TCRdb on the RT-PCR reads, gives a single entry per CDR3 protein. Of 800,000 to 1,000,000 distinct CDR3 sequences listed, approximately 19% are singletons. The sequenced material came from blood, either unsorted or a sorted T cell fraction (not recorded which). The receptors come from a human donor who was either an allogeneic HSCT recipient or a stem cell or donor lymphocyte infusion donor (not recorded which). It is not recorded whose cells these are; they may come from a transplant donor. Both conserved end residues are part of each CDR3. Fields, in order: CDR3 DNA, CDR3 protein, clone size, J gene, V gene, D gene. The D gene is left open where the match is weak. Clone size is given for some rows only: seen once, a few or many times, or a class if the clone is expanded.

DNA: TGTGCCAGCAGTGAAGCAATCCTAGCGGGGGTCCAAGAGACCCAGTACTTC
CDR3: CASSEAILAGVQETQYF
size: few
J: TRBJ2-5
V: TRBV2
D: TRBD2

DNA: TGCGCCAGCAGCTTGGACCCCAGGAACCACTATGGCTACACCTTC
CDR3: CASSLDPRNHYGYTF
size: many
J: TRBJ1-2
V: TRBV5-1
D: .

DNA: TGCAGTGCTAGCCCCGCCTTGGGCCAAGAGACCCAGTACTTC
CDR3: CSASPALGQETQYF
size: .
J: TRBJ2-5
V: TRBV20-1
D: .

DNA: TGCGCCAGCAGCCATATCCCTCTAGCGGGGGTGCGGACCGGGGAGCTGTTTTTT
CDR3: CASSHIPLAGVRTGELFF
size: .
J: TRBJ2-2
V: TRBV4-1
D: TRBD2

DNA: TGCAGTGCTAGAGTTCCAGGGAGAGCCTACGAGCAGTACTTC
CDR3: CSARVPGRAYEQYF
size: .
J: TRBJ2-7
V: TRBV20-1
D: .

DNA: TGTGCCACCAGCCGCGGGACAGGTTTTTCCTACGAGCAGTACTTC
CDR3: CATSRGTGFSYEQYF
size: few
J: TRBJ2-7
V: TRBV15
D: TRBD1

DNA: TGCGCCAGCAGCCGGGGGACTAGCGGGCAAAGACCCACAGATACGCAGTATTTT
CDR3: CASSRGTSGQRPTDTQYF
size: few
J: TRBJ2-3
V: TRBV5-1
D: TRBD2

DNA: TGCAGTGCCATATATCGGGGTAGGGTCTACGAGCAGTACTTC
CDR3: CSAIYRGRVYEQYF
size: .
J: TRBJ2-7
V: TRBV20-1
D: .

DNA: TGCGCCAGCAGCGAGGGGGCCCCGGCTGAAGCTTTCTTT
CDR3: CASSEGAPAEAFF
size: many
J: TRBJ1-1
V: TRBV5-1
D: TRBD1

DNA: TGTGCCCTCAATGAGCAGTTCTTC
CDR3: CALNEQFF
size: .
J: TRBJ2-1
V: TRBV30
D: .

DNA: TGTGCCAGCAGTACCCTCCAGGGGGCTGCCGGGGAAAAACTGTTTTTT
CDR3: CASSTLQGAAGEKLFF
size: few
J: TRBJ1-4
V: TRBV27
D: TRBD1

DNA: TGTGCCAGCAGAGACGGGGACAACTTGAACTATGGCTACACCTTC
CDR3: CASRDGDNLNYGYTF
size: many
J: TRBJ1-2
V: TRBV9
D: .

DNA: TGTGCCAGCAGTCCGGGACAGGGTGTCGGGCCGGGGGGAGCTTTCTTT
CDR3: CASSPGQGVGPGGAFF
size: many
J: TRBJ1-1
V: TRBV12-3/TRBV12-4
D: TRBD1

DNA: TGTGCCAGCAGCCAAGAAGGACGGGTCGAGCAGTACTTC
CDR3: CASSQEGRVEQYF
size: few
J: TRBJ2-7
V: TRBV3-1
D: .

DNA: TGTGCCACGGTCTCCGGGACAAGGAGCTCTGGGGCCAACGTCCTGACTTTC
CDR3: CATVSGTRSSGANVLTF
size: .
J: TRBJ2-6
V: TRBV10-3
D: .

DNA: TGTGCCAGCAGTTACGGGGGCGGTGACACTGAAGCTTTCTTT
CDR3: CASSYGGGDTEAFF
size: .
J: TRBJ1-1
V: TRBV6-2/TRBV6-3
D: .

DNA: TGCGCCAGCAGCCAAGGCCTAGGGGACACTTATGGCTACACCTTC
CDR3: CASSQGLGDTYGYTF
size: .
J: TRBJ1-2
V: TRBV4-1
D: .

DNA: TGTGCCAGCAGTTTAGTTGCCCGAAGGGGGGATGAGCAGTTCTTC
CDR3: CASSLVARRGDEQFF
size: .
J: TRBJ2-1
V: TRBV12-3/TRBV12-4
D: .

DNA: TGTGCCAGCAGCCATGTCGTCGACAACACTGAAGCTTTCTTT
CDR3: CASSHVVDNTEAFF
size: .
J: TRBJ1-1
V: TRBV3-1
D: .

DNA: TGTGCCAGCTGCAGGGGTAAACCCAACACCGGGGAGCTGTTTTTT
CDR3: CASCRGKPNTGELFF
size: once
J: TRBJ2-2
V: TRBV6-1
D: .

DNA: TGCAGTGCTAGAGAGACGGTGAAAGCTTTCTTT
CDR3: CSARETVKAFF
size: few
J: TRBJ1-1
V: TRBV20-1
D: .

DNA: TGTGCCAGCAGCCGCAACAGATACTACGAGCAGTACTTC
CDR3: CASSRNRYYEQYF
size: .
J: TRBJ2-7
V: TRBV3-1
D: .

DNA: TGCAGCGTTGAACACCCACGGGGGGGAGGAGTGGGGTTCACTGAAGCTTTCTTT
CDR3: CSVEHPRGGGVGFTEAFF
size: .
J: TRBJ1-1
V: TRBV29-1
D: .

DNA: TGCAGTGCTAGGGGTCAGATCAATCAGCCCCAGCATTTT
CDR3: CSARGQINQPQHF
size: few
J: TRBJ1-5
V: TRBV20-1
D: .

DNA: TGCAGTGCTGAGAAGGGACAGGGTAATTCACCCCTCCACTTT
CDR3: CSAEKGQGNSPLHF
size: many
J: TRBJ1-6
V: TRBV20-1
D: TRBD1

DNA: TGTGCCACCAGTGATTTGCAAGAGGCAGGCGATGAGCAGTTCTTC
CDR3: CATSDLQEAGDEQFF
size: .
J: TRBJ2-1
V: TRBV24-1
D: .

DNA: TGCGCCAGCAGCTTGTGGTTTGACAGCCCGAACACTGAAGCTTTCTTT
CDR3: CASSLWFDSPNTEAFF
size: .
J: TRBJ1-1
V: TRBV5-1
D: .

DNA: TGCAGTGCTAGTGATCGGGACAGGGGCTATTCTGGCTACACCTTC
CDR3: CSASDRDRGYSGYTF
size: few
J: TRBJ1-2
V: TRBV20-1
D: TRBD1

DNA: TGTGCCAGCAGCGTAGAGGGACTAGCGACGCAGTATTTT
CDR3: CASSVEGLATQYF
size: few
J: TRBJ2-3
V: TRBV9
D: TRBD2

DNA: TGTGCCACCAGTGAACGGGGAAATAATTCACCCCTCCACTTT
CDR3: CATSERGNNSPLHF
size: .
J: TRBJ1-6
V: TRBV24-1
D: .

DNA: TGTGCCAGCAGCCTAGGGGGGGACACCGGTTACGAGCAGTACTTC
CDR3: CASSLGGDTGYEQYF
size: few
J: TRBJ2-7
V: TRBV9
D: .

DNA: TGTGCCAGCAGCCCCCCCTGGGCCCTATCGAACACCGGGGAGCTGTTTTTT
CDR3: CASSPPWALSNTGELFF
size: once
J: TRBJ2-2
V: TRBV5-6
D: .